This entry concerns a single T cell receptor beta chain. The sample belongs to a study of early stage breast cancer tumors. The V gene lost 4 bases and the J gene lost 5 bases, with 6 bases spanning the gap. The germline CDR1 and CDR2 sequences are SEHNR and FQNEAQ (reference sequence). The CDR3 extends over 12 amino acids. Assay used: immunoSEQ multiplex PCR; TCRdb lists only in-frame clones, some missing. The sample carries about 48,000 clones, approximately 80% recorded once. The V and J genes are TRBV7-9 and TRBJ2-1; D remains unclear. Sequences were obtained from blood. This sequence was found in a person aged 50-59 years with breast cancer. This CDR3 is CASSYSDNEQFF. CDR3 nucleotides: TGTGCCAGCAGCTACAGCGACAATGAGCAGTTCTTC.